This TCR beta chain originates from a study of beta chain features in type 1 diabetes. CDR1 SGDLS and CDR2 YYNGEE come from the germline V gene. The CDR3 contains 15 residues. V was shortened by 3 bases and J by 4 bases, with 16 bases between the two germline ends. Of the isolated RNA, all was reverse transcribed, and so the sequenced material was expressed TCRB transcripts. An average roughly 3.6 million reads came from naive, central memory and regulatory T cell samples. Some clones are missing from TCRdb's copy, which holds only in-frame ones; the method was immunoSEQ multiplex PCR. The data contain 35,000 to 45,000 clones, about two thirds of them singletons.

V is TRBV9 and J is TRBJ1-2; D is possibly TRBD1 (6 bases). The sample consisted of Tregs from blood. The TCR sequence derives from a woman in her 30s in good health. This CDR3 reads CASSARGGVSYGYTF. The CDR3 DNA follows: TGTGCCAGCAGCGCCAGAGGGGGGGTTAGCTATGGCTACACCTTC. Complete variable domain (other parts from reference TRBV9 and TRBJ1-2): DSGVTQTPKHLITATGQRVTLRCSPRSGDLSVYWYQQSLDQGLQFLIQYYNGEERAKGNILERFSAQQFPDLHSELNLSSLELGDSALYFCASSARGGVSYGYTFGSGTRLTVV.